Listed below are T cell receptor beta chains from one sample, sequenced in a study of blood T cell repertoires in COVID-19. Sequencing was performed with immunoSEQ multiplex PCR; in TCRdb, only in-frame clones are kept and a portion is missing. Of 200,000 or so clones in the sample, roughly 88% were seen once. Sequenced input: peripheral blood. Receptor source: a woman in her thirties or forties who had recovered from COVID-19. CDR3s include the opening cysteine and the closing phenylalanine or tryptophan. Fields, in order: D gene, V gene, CDR3 length, J gene, clone size, CDR3 DNA, CDR3 protein. The D gene is left open where the match is weak. For some rows the clone size is stated as once, few or many, or as a class when expanded; others skip it.

-,TRBV30,13,TRBJ1-5,-,TGTGCCTGGAGTGGAACCACGGATCAGCCCCAGCATTTT,CAWSGTTDQPQHF
TRBD1,TRBV6-2/TRBV6-3,15,TRBJ2-2,-,TGTGCCAGCAGCCAGACAGGGGCTTACACCGGGGAGCTGTTTTTT,CASSQTGAYTGELFF
TRBD1,TRBV6-1,16,TRBJ2-5,-,TGTGCCAGCAGTGGATCGGGACAGGGGTGGGGAGAGACCCAGTACTTC,CASSGSGQGWGETQYF
TRBD1,TRBV6-5,13,TRBJ1-1,-,TGTGCCAGCAGTTCACAGGGGGTGACTGAAGCTTTCTTT,CASSSQGVTEAFF
-,TRBV29-1,13,TRBJ1-2,-,TGCAGCGTTGGGGTTCAGGAAAACTATGGCTACACCTTC,CSVGVQENYGYTF
-,TRBV5-1,16,TRBJ2-3,-,TGCGCCAGCAGCTTGGGTGCAGCAGGGGGCACAGATACGCAGTATTTT,CASSLGAAGGTDTQYF
TRBD1,TRBV27,12,TRBJ2-7,once,TGTGCCAGCCGACAGGGGGGGCGAGAGCAGTACTTC,CASRQGGREQYF
TRBD2,TRBV6-2/TRBV6-3,15,TRBJ2-7,-,TGTGCCAGCAGTTACGCAATAGCGGGCCTCTACGAGCAGTACTTC,CASSYAIAGLYEQYF
-,TRBV6-2/TRBV6-3,14,TRBJ1-2,-,TGTGCCAGCAGTTATATGAGTACCGCCTATGGCTACACCTTC,CASSYMSTAYGYTF
-,TRBV7-6,16,TRBJ2-6,-,TGTGCCAGCAGCCCTTCCAGGGTTCTAAGGGCCAACGTCCTGACTTTC,CASSPSRVLRANVLTF
TRBD1,TRBV7-9,14,TRBJ1-5,-,TGTGCCAGCAGCAGGGACAGTAGCAATCAGCCCCAGCATTTT,CASSRDSSNQPQHF
TRBD1,TRBV10-3,15,TRBJ2-1,-,TGTGCCATCAACGAGCCGGGACAGGGTAGCAATGAGCAGTTCTTC,CAINEPGQGSNEQFF
-,TRBV7-2,14,TRBJ1-4,-,TGTGCCAGCAGCTCCCAAGGCGGGAGTGAAAAACTGTTTTTT,CASSSQGGSEKLFF
-,TRBV15,16,TRBJ1-2,-,TGTGCCACCAGCAGGGCGTACAGGGAAAAGGGGTATGGCTACACCTTC,CATSRAYREKGYGYTF
-,TRBV6-2/TRBV6-3,16,TRBJ2-7,few,TGTGCCAGCAGTTACTCGACCCGGGACTCGTCCTACGAGCAGTACTTC,CASSYSTRDSSYEQYF
TRBD1,TRBV29-1,15,TRBJ2-3,-,TGCAGCGCAAAAGCCGGGACAGGGGGCTCAGATACGCAGTATTTT,CSAKAGTGGSDTQYF
-,TRBV30,14,TRBJ2-1,-,TGTGCCTGGAGTCAGGTGGTATCCTACAATGAGCAGTTCTTC,CAWSQVVSYNEQFF
-,TRBV6-2/TRBV6-3,14,TRBJ2-3,-,TGTGCCAGCAGTTACGTCTCTAGCACAGATACGCAGTATTTT,CASSYVSSTDTQYF
TRBD1,TRBV27,14,TRBJ1-1,-,TGTGCCAGCAGCGGCGGACAGGGAAGGACTGAAGCTTTCTTT,CASSGGQGRTEAFF
-,TRBV7-8,12,TRBJ2-5,-,TGTGCCAGCAGCGAGAGCCAAGAGACCCAGTACTTC,CASSESQETQYF
-,TRBV2,14,TRBJ1-2,-,TGTGCCAGCAGTCCTCAGGGGCCCAACTATGGCTACACCTTC,CASSPQGPNYGYTF
-,TRBV11-2,15,TRBJ2-7,-,TGTGCCAGCAGCTTAATTCCGGGAGTACCCGGCGAGCAGTACTTC,CASSLIPGVPGEQYF
TRBD1,TRBV5-1,18,TRBJ2-2,once,TGCGCCAGCAACGACAGGGCGAAGGGCTTTTCTCTTGACGGGGAGCTGTTTTTT,CASNDRAKGFSLDGELFF
-,TRBV13,13,TRBJ2-7,-,TGTGCCAGCAGCGGGGGAGGGGGTCGCGAGCAGTACTTC,CASSGGGGREQYF
-,TRBV30,13,TRBJ1-5,once,TGTGCCTGGAGTGGACAGGAGGATCAGCCCCAGCATTTT,CAWSGQEDQPQHF
TRBD2,TRBV18,16,TRBJ2-7,once,TGTGCCAGCTCACCGGCCCTAGCGGGAGGAATGGGCGAGCAGTACTTC,CASSPALAGGMGEQYF
-,TRBV12-3/TRBV12-4,13,TRBJ1-1,-,TGTGCCAGTTACCGGGACAAAATCACTGAAGCTTTCTTT,CASYRDKITEAFF
TRBD1,TRBV10-2,16,TRBJ1-4,-,TGCGCCAGCAGTGAGTCGACAGGGAGTGCTAATGAAAAACTGTTTTTT,CASSESTGSANEKLFF
-,TRBV27,16,TRBJ2-4,-,TGTGCCAGCAGTTGGGGCAGGCGACTAGCCAAAAACATTCAGTACTTC,CASSWGRRLAKNIQYF
TRBD1,TRBV30,15,TRBJ2-2,-,TGTGCCTGGAGTGTGCAGGGGGCCGACACCGGGGAGCTGTTTTTT,CAWSVQGADTGELFF
-,TRBV29-1,12,TRBJ2-1,-,TGCAGCGTGGGCCAGGTGTACAATGAGCAGTTCTTC,CSVGQVYNEQFF
-,TRBV7-8,14,TRBJ1-1,-,TGTGCCAGCAGCTTCGACAATCTGAACACTGAAGCTTTCTTT,CASSFDNLNTEAFF
-,TRBV6-2/TRBV6-3,14,TRBJ2-1,-,TGTGCCAGCAGTCGAGCGGGTGCCTACAATGAGCAGTTCTTC,CASSRAGAYNEQFF
TRBD1,TRBV6-6,14,TRBJ1-2,-,TGTGCCAGCAGTTACACGACAGGGGACTATGGCTACACCTTC,CASSYTTGDYGYTF
TRBD1,TRBV6-2/TRBV6-3,15,TRBJ1-2,-,TGTGCCAGCAGTTACGACGGGACAGGGGACTATGGCTACACCTTC,CASSYDGTGDYGYTF
-,TRBV11-2,14,TRBJ2-3,-,TGTGCCAGCAGCTTAGGGACAGCAGCAGATACGCAGTATTTT,CASSLGTAADTQYF
-,TRBV19,11,TRBJ1-1,-,TGTGCCAGTAGTTTGGGGGGTGAAGCTTTCTTT,CASSLGGEAFF
TRBD1,TRBV5-5,14,TRBJ2-7,-,TGTGCCAGCTTCCGGGACAGGGACTTTGGGGAGCAGTACTTC,CASFRDRDFGEQYF
TRBD1,TRBV4-3,14,TRBJ1-5,-,TGCGCCAGCAGTAAGACAGGGGGGTATCAGCCCCAGCATTTT,CASSKTGGYQPQHF
TRBD1,TRBV6-5,14,TRBJ1-4,-,TGTGCCAGCAGCCGGGGACAGTCTAATGAAAAACTGTTTTTT,CASSRGQSNEKLFF
-,TRBV5-6,13,TRBJ1-1,few,TGTGCCAGCAGCTTCACGGTGAACACTGAAGCTTTCTTT,CASSFTVNTEAFF
-,TRBV18,13,TRBJ1-6,-,TGTGCCAGCTCACCGGGTGTGGACAGACCCCTCCACTTT,CASSPGVDRPLHF
TRBD2,TRBV5-1,17,TRBJ2-7,-,TGCGCCAGCAGCTTGGAGGTGGCTAGCGGGTTTCCCTACGAGCAGTACTTC,CASSLEVASGFPYEQYF
TRBD2,TRBV24-1,20,TRBJ2-3,-,TGTGCCACCAGCGATGAAGTGAGGGGAGGGAGCGGGAACGGGAGAGATACGCAGTATTTT,CATSDEVRGGSGNGRDTQYF
TRBD1,TRBV5-1,15,TRBJ2-2,-,TGCGCCAGCAGCTTCGGACAGGAAGGCACCGGGGAGCTGTTTTTT,CASSFGQEGTGELFF
TRBD2,TRBV19,17,TRBJ2-2,-,TGTGCCAGTAGTATAGTCCCCAAAGCGGGAGTTCCCGGGGAGCTGTTTTTT,CASSIVPKAGVPGELFF
-,TRBV28,13,TRBJ1-1,-,TGTGCCACTTTGTCAGGGATGAACACTGAAGCTTTCTTT,CATLSGMNTEAFF
-,TRBV2,13,TRBJ2-1,-,TGTGCCAGCAGTGAATGGCAGTACAATGAGCAGTTCTTC,CASSEWQYNEQFF
TRBD2,TRBV28,17,TRBJ2-1,-,TGTGCCAGCAGCCCCCCGACTAGCGGGAGCTCCTACAATGAGCAGTTCTTC,CASSPPTSGSSYNEQFF
TRBD2,TRBV5-8,17,TRBJ2-7,-,TGTGCCAGCATCCCGCGGGTACTAGCGGGAGCGTACTACGAGCAGTACTTC,CASIPRVLAGAYYEQYF
-,TRBV6-1,17,TRBJ1-5,-,TGTGCCAGCAGTGCGATTGGACAGAGCATAGACAATCAGCCCCAGCATTTT,CASSAIGQSIDNQPQHF
TRBD2,TRBV11-2,17,TRBJ2-7,-,TGTGCCAGCAGCATCCTCTCCGGGACTAGCGCAGTCCACGAGCAGTACTTC,CASSILSGTSAVHEQYF
TRBD2,TRBV7-8,17,TRBJ2-3,once,TGTGCCAGCAGCGCCCGTCTTCGCGGGAGTGTCGCAGATACGCAGTATTTT,CASSARLRGSVADTQYF
-,TRBV19,16,TRBJ1-5,-,TGTGCCAGTAGTATAGTTGCAAGGGGAGGGTACCAGCCCCAGCATTTT,CASSIVARGGYQPQHF
-,TRBV6-2/TRBV6-3,15,TRBJ1-2,-,TGTGCCAGCAGTTTCCTAGGGGCCTTGCGCTATGGCTACACCTTC,CASSFLGALRYGYTF